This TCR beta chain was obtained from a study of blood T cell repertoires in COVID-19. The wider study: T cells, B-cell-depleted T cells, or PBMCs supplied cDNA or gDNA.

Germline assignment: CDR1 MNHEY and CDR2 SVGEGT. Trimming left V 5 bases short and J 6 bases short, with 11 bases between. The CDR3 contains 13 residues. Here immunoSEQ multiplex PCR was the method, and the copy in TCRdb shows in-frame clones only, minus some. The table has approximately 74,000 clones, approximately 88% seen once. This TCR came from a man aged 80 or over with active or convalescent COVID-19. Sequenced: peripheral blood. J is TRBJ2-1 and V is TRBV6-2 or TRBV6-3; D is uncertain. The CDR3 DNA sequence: TGTGCCAGCAGTGAGTGGAGTGGCAATGAGCAGTTCTTC. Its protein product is CASSEWSGNEQFF.